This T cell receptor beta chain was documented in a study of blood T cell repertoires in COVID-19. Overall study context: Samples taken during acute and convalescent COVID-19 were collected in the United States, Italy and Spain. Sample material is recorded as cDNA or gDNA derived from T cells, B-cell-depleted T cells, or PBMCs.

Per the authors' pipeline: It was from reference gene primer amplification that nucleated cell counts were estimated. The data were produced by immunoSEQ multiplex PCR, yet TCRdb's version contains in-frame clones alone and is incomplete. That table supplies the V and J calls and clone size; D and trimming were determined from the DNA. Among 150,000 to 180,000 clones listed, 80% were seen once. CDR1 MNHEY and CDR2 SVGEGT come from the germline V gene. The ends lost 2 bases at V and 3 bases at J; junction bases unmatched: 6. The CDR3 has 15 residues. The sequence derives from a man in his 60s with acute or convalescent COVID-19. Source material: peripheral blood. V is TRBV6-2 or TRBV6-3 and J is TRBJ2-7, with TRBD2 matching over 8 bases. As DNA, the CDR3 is TGTGCCAGCAGTTACGGTGGGACTAGTGGCTACGAGCAGTACTTC. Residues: CASSYGGTSGYEQYF.